The T cell receptor beta chain under discussion was sequenced for a study of shared clonotypes between healthy human individuals. The CDR3 spans 13 residues. Germline CDR1 reads SNHLY; CDR2 reads FYNNEI. Trimming stripped 3 bases from V and 6 bases from J, with 12 bases between. The material for each subset, its genomic DNA, was split evenly across several immunoSEQ plates. The table came from immunoSEQ multiplex PCR; TCRdb's copy has only in-frame clones and leaves some out. This table holds roughly 1,500,000 clones, 95% to 99% found once. Donors, healthy HIV-negative adults, lacked recent acute infections or vaccinations.

This clonotype was sampled from a man aged 25 to 45 in good health. Sequences were obtained from naive CD4+ T cells sorted from blood. Noted subset: CD45RA+ positively selected. The V call is TRBV2, the J call TRBJ2-7; possibly TRBD2 for D (6 bases). CDR3 sequence reads: CASSDPSEVEQYF. The CDR3 nucleotides are TGTGCCAGCAGTGACCCTAGCGAGGTCGAGCAGTACTTC.